Sequencing of this TCR beta chain was carried out in a study of early T cells in non-severe SARS-CoV-2 infection. Turning to the study itself: From unsorted whole blood, bulk RNA was sequenced, and the chains remained unpaired. Overall study results and limits: Anti-spike CD8 responses were favored by VDJdb matching, which missed private and CD4 specificities.

CDR1 SEHNR and CDR2 FQNEAQ come from the germline V gene (reference sequence). CDR3 length: 18 residues. Between the trimmed V and J ends, which lost 5 bases and 1 base, there was a span of 21 bases. Using its own MiXCR run on the 5' RACE reads, TCRdb lists one record per CDR3 protein. The sample yields roughly 100,000 distinct CDR3 sequences, about an eighth seen once. This clonotype appeared a few times. Its antigen is undetermined. This clonotype was sampled from an adult who was a healthcare worker with PCR-confirmed SARS-CoV-2 infection or an uninfected control (not recorded which). The material was whole blood, obtained at baseline. The chain couples TRBV7-9 to TRBJ1-3, with unresolved D. The CDR3 reads CASSVGRAAPWSGNTIYF. CDR3 bases: TGTGCCAGCAGCGTAGGCCGTGCGGCCCCGTGGTCTGGAAACACCATATATTTT.